This T cell receptor beta chain came from a study of T cells in tuberculosis. Chain pairing is unknown; alpha and beta were sequenced separately. The data were produced by immunoSEQ multiplex PCR, yet TCRdb's version contains in-frame clones alone and is incomplete. Here the sample spans approximately 88,000 clones, under 95% being singletons. Thawed, overnight-rested PBMC were stained with GMM-loaded CD1B tetramer, viability dye and anti-CD3, then sorted. The lipid loaded on the CD1B tetramers was C32 glucose monomycolate from Rhodococcus equi. The CDR3 is 16 residues long. V lost 3 bases to trimming and J lost 8 bases; unmatched junction nucleotides: 13. CDR1 is GTSNPN, CDR2 SVGIG, per germline (reference sequence).

Sequencing used CD1b-GMM tetramer-negative cells sorted from PBMCs. The rearrangement joins TRBV30 to TRBJ1-4, with 9 positions matching TRBD1. The TCR comes from an adult woman with latent tuberculosis. DNA of the CDR3: TGTGCCTGGAGGCAACAGGGGGCAATAAAATCGGAAAAACTGTTTTTT. It specifies CAWRQQGAIKSEKLFF.